The 22 T cell receptor beta chains below come from one sample, sequenced in a study of beta chain features in type 1 diabetes. Study results and caveats: Researchers report that Type 1 diabetes patients had moderately but significantly shorter TCRB CDR3s across all four CD4+ subsets.

No cognate antigen is known for these TCRs. Reverse transcribing all isolated RNA meant expressed TCRB transcripts were sequenced. Here immunoSEQ multiplex PCR was the method, and the copy in TCRdb shows in-frame clones only, minus some. The table includes over 600,000 clones, about an eighth detected once. Sequencing was done on a sample of naive CD4+ T cells from blood. The receptors come from a man aged 30 to 39 with type 1 diabetes.

The chain has TRBV7-2 and TRBJ1-2; maybe TRBD1 (6 bases). Germline V gives CDR1 SGHTA, CDR2 FQGNSA. V lost 3 bases, J lost 8 bases, and 13 bases lay in between. The CDR3 runs 13 residues. The CDR3 loop reads CASSFNRVGGYTF. The CDR3 bases are TGTGCCAGCAGCTTCAACAGGGTTGGCGGCTACACCTTC.

This clone showed up just a few times. The chain employs TRBV5-1 and TRBJ2-1, with D tentatively TRBD2 (5 bases). This CDR3 has 13 residues. Trimming pared 0 bases from V and 7 bases from J, leaving 8 bases between. Looked up from germline, CDR1 is SGHRS and CDR2 is YFSETQ. The CDR3 loop is CASSLDEGNEQFF. DNA of the CDR3: TGCGCCAGCAGCTTGGACGAGGGTAATGAGCAGTTCTTC.

This clone was detected a few times. V and J are TRBV15 and TRBJ1-2; D is uncertain. The CDR3 is made up of 16 amino acids. The V end was cut by 0 bases, the J end by 4 bases, with 15 bases between. The germline gives CDR1 LNHNV, CDR2 YYDKDF (reference sequence). The CDR3 region is CATSRDSGRILYGYTF. CDR3 nucleotide sequence: TGTGCCACCAGCAGAGATTCTGGCCGCATCCTCTATGGCTACACCTTC.

The rearrangement joins TRBV19 to TRBJ1-5; weak D call: TRBD1 (5 bases). The CDR3 consists of 15 residues. V gave up 1 base and J gave up 5 bases, with 12 bases separating them. Germline V CDR1 and CDR2: LNHDA, SQIVND (reference sequence). The DNA for the CDR3 is TGTGCCAGTAGTATAGTCCAGGGTCGGGATCAGCCCCAGCATTTT. Its protein product is CASSIVQGRDQPQHF.

The V gene is TRBV5-1, the J gene TRBJ2-2; no definite D call. Trimming shortened V by 3 bases and J by 6 bases, and 3 bases separated the two germline ends. The CDR3 has 11 amino acids. The germline V gene has CDR1 SGHRS and CDR2 YFSETQ. The CDR3, as DNA: TGCGCCAGCAGCTCCCCCGGGGAGCTGTTTTTT. Its protein product is CASSSPGELFF.

This clone was picked up a small number of times. The V gene is TRBV19, the J gene TRBJ2-6; D might be TRBD1 or TRBD2, each matching 5 bases. The length of the CDR3 is 17 residues. Trimming took 4 bases from V and 2 from J, leaving 15 bases between them. Germline CDR1 and CDR2: LNHDA and SQIVND (reference sequence). CDR3 sequence (DNA): TGTGCCAGTAGTAGCTTAGAAAGGGACGCTGGGGCCAACGTCCTGACTTTC. The encoded protein is CASSSLERDAGANVLTF.

This chain uses TRBV7-2 with TRBJ2-7; TRBD1 might be the D (6 bases). The J call is doubtful: the DNA matches TRBJ2-5 better. The CDR3 has 15 amino acids. Germline CDR1 and CDR2: SGHTA and FQGNSA. The CDR3 DNA sequence: TGTGCCAGCAGCTTAAACGCAGGGGTGGGAGAGACCCAGTACTTC. It encodes CASSLNAGVGETQYF.

V gene TRBV6-5 combines with J gene TRBJ2-7; TRBD1 matches 9 bases. Germline V gene lookup returns CDR1 MNHEY and CDR2 SVGAGI. CDR3 length: 16 residues. V trimming: 4 bases; J trimming: 6 bases; junction bases outside the gene matches: 13. CDR3 DNA sequence: TGTGCCAGCAGTTTGTTGGTTGGGACAGGGTTACGCGAGCAGTACTTC. Protein sequence: CASSLLVGTGLREQYF.

This clone was counted between two and nine times. The chain uses TRBV13 and TRBJ2-3, with a possible D match to TRBD2 (6 bases). CDR1 is PRHDT and CDR2 is FYEKMQ in the germline V gene (reference sequence). V gave up 1 base and J gave up 2 bases, with 13 bases separating them. This CDR3 contains 16 residues. CDR3 amino acids: CASSLVEGPATDTQYF. CDR3 sequence (DNA): TGTGCCAGCAGCTTAGTGGAGGGGCCCGCCACAGATACGCAGTATTTT.

This chain connects TRBV5-1 to TRBJ2-7; D unresolved. The CDR3 is 12 amino acids. The germline V gene has CDR1 SGHRS and CDR2 YFSETQ. V was cut by 2 bases and J by 5 bases, with 8 bases left in between. The CDR3 sequence is CASSFGSNEQYF. The CDR3 bases are TGCGCCAGCAGCTTTGGCAGCAACGAGCAGTACTTC.

The V gene is TRBV6-5, the J gene TRBJ1-2; TRBD1 might be the D (6 bases). The germline CDR1 and CDR2 sequences are MNHEY and SVGAGI. Trimming pared 9 bases from V and 4 bases from J, leaving 12 bases between. This CDR3 is 12 amino acids long. The CDR3: CASTEQGYGYTF. The CDR3 bases are TGTGCCAGTACCGAACAGGGCTATGGCTACACCTTC.

The chain joins TRBV19 to TRBJ1-3, with 9 bases matching TRBD1. Germline lookup yields CDR1 LNHDA and CDR2 SQIVND (reference sequence). The CDR3 contains 16 residues. The V gene end was trimmed by 5 bases and the J gene end by 0 bases; junction bases not matched to a gene: 5. CDR3 in amino acids: CASSRTGGFSGNTIYF. In DNA form, the CDR3 reads TGTGCCAGTAGTCGAACAGGGGGCTTCTCTGGAAACACCATATATTTT. The complete variable domain, with remaining parts taken from reference TRBV19 and TRBJ1-3, reads DGGITQSPKYLFRKEGQNVTLSCEQNLNHDAMYWYRQDPGQGLRLIYYSQIVNDFQKGDIAEGYSVSREKKESFPLTVTSAQKNPTAFYLCASSRTGGFSGNTIYFGEGSWLTVV.

V gene TRBV4-3 combines with J gene TRBJ1-1; D not certain. Germline loops: CDR1 LGHNA, CDR2 YSLEER. The V end lost 0 bases, the J end lost 5 bases, and 7 bases lay between the germline ends. CDR3 length equals 13 residues. This CDR3 is CASSQEPGTEAFF. CDR3 nucleotides: TGCGCCAGCAGCCAAGAGCCGGGGACTGAAGCTTTCTTT.

This clone was seen more than once but under ten times. Other nucleotide sequences in the sample specify the same CDR3. This chain joins TRBV9 and TRBJ1-2; TRBD1 matches 7 bases. From germline, CDR1 is SGDLS and CDR2 YYNGEE. J gave up 5 bases and V 1 base, and 5 bases lay outside the gene matches. The CDR3 spans 14 residues. CDR3 amino acids: CASSVPGTAYGYTF. CDR3 coding DNA: TGTGCCAGCAGCGTACCCGGGACAGCATATGGCTACACCTTC.

V usage is TRBV6-5 and J usage is TRBJ2-5; a possible D gene is TRBD1 (6 bases). V was pared by 2 bases and J by 5 bases, with 9 bases between. The CDR3 is 13 amino acids. Per the germline V gene, CDR1 is MNHEY and CDR2 is SVGAGI. CDR3: CASSYPGVETQYF. The CDR3 DNA follows: TGTGCCAGCAGTTACCCAGGGGTTGAGACCCAGTACTTC.

The chain joins TRBV11-2 to TRBJ2-1; the match to TRBD2 covers 7 bases. The CDR3 covers 14 residues. The germline gives CDR1 SGHAT, CDR2 FQNNGV. Unmatched junction bases numbered 10, after V lost 4 bases and J lost 10 bases. The CDR3 here is CASSSIRTSREQFF. CDR3 nucleotides: TGTGCCAGCAGCTCGATCAGGACTAGTCGCGAGCAGTTCTTC.

Only one count was recorded for this clone. V and J are TRBV5-4 and TRBJ2-3; weak D call: TRBD1 (6 bases). CDR3 length: 14 residues. Germline V gene data show CDR1 as SGHNT and CDR2 as YYREEE (reference sequence). V was shortened by 3 bases and J by 0 bases, with 8 bases between the two germline ends. The DNA for the CDR3 is TGTGCCAGCAGCTCACAGGGTAGCACAGATACGCAGTATTTT. This translates into CASSSQGSTDTQYF.

There are a few counts of this clone. The V gene is TRBV5-1, the J gene TRBJ2-1, with a possible D match to TRBD1 (5 bases). CDR3 size: 15 residues. Trimming took 0 bases from V and 8 from J, leaving 15 bases between them. Looked up from germline, CDR1 is SGHRS and CDR2 is YFSETQ. CDR3 sequence reads: CASSLGRQGRDEQFF. CDR3 sequence (DNA): TGCGCCAGCAGCTTGGGTCGGCAGGGCCGCGATGAGCAGTTCTTC.

There are a few counts of this clone. The chain is built from TRBV5-1 and TRBJ1-5, with D uncertain. From germline, CDR1 is SGHRS and CDR2 YFSETQ. The CDR3 contains 15 residues. V lost 0 bases to trimming and J lost 5 bases, with 12 bases between them. CDR3 coding DNA: TGCGCCAGCAGCTTGGTGGGCCGGAGCGATCAGCCCCAGCATTTT. Protein sequence: CASSLVGRSDQPQHF. Drawing the rest from reference TRBV5-1 and TRBJ1-5, the complete variable domain is KAGVTQTPRYLIKTRGQQVTLSCSPISGHRSVSWYQQTPGQGLQFLFEYFSETQRNKGNFPGRFSGRQFSNSRSEMNVSTLELGDSALYLCASSLVGRSDQPQHFGDGTRLSIL.

There are a few counts of this clone. The rearrangement links TRBV7-2 to TRBJ2-5; D possibly corresponds to TRBD2 (6 bases). The germline V and J ends were trimmed by 2 bases and 1 base, with 14 bases remaining between them. Germline V gene data show CDR1 as SGHTA and CDR2 as FQGNSA. CDR3 length: 16 residues. The CDR3 spells CASSLFAGSGQETQYF. In DNA form, the CDR3 reads TGTGCCAGCAGCTTATTCGCGGGATCGGGCCAAGAGACCCAGTACTTC. The complete variable domain, with remaining parts taken from reference TRBV7-2 and TRBJ2-5, reads GAGVSQSPSNKVTEKGKDVELRCDPISGHTALYWYRQSLGQGLEFLIYFQGNSAPDKSGLPSDRFSAERTGGSVSTLTIQRTQQEDSAVYLCASSLFAGSGQETQYFGPGTRLLVL.

This chain uses TRBV5-8 with TRBJ2-3; weak D call: TRBD2 (6 bases). The CDR3 loop spans 15 amino acids. Trimming took off 6 bases at V and 0 bases at J, with 14 bases between the two ends. The germline CDR1 and CDR2 sequences are SGHTS and YDEGEE. The CDR3: CASKPLGTSTDTQYF. The CDR3 coding sequence is TGTGCCAGCAAACCCCTGGGGACTAGCACAGATACGCAGTATTTT.

This clone was seen a single time. The junction and the germline gene differ at one end; a read error may be behind it. The chain couples TRBV7-7 to TRBJ1-5; D gene unclear. This CDR3 is 13 amino acids long. Germline CDR1 SSHAT, CDR2 FNYEAQ (reference sequence). Here the CDR3 reads CASSLAPDQPQHF. CDR3 nucleotide sequence: TGTGCTAGCAGCTTAGCGCCAGATCAGCCCCAGCATTTT. The entire variable domain, with the rest obtained from reference TRBV7-7 and TRBJ1-5, is as follows: GAGVSQSPRYKVTKRGQDVTLRCDPISSHATLYWYQQALGQGPEFLTYFNYEAQPDKSGLPSDRFSAERPEGSISTLTIQRTEQRDSAMYRCASSLAPDQPQHFGDGTRLSIL.